This T cell receptor beta chain was retrieved from a study of cytomegalovirus exposure and HLA in healthy donors. Researchers ran the PCR with 60 Vbeta and 13 Jbeta primers. TCRdb keeps only in-frame clones here, not all; method: immunoSEQ multiplex PCR. This table holds 100,000 to 120,000 clones, about 81% found once. All donors participated as healthy donors of bone marrow. The CDR3 loop spans 15 amino acids. Germline V gene sequence: CDR1 SGHAT, CDR2 FQNNGV. Trimming pared 0 bases from V and 2 bases from J, leaving 11 bases between. As regards this clone: Its antigen is not identified.

Study findings and constraints: Highest at DRB1 and lowest at HLA-C, TCR association rates differed among HLA loci in a later analysis.

The sequencing sample was made of PBMCs. The chain carries TRBV11-2 and TRBJ2-7; perhaps TRBD2 as D (5 bases). This TCR was sampled from a man in his thirties or forties in good health and CMV-seronegative. This CDR3 is CASSLELEAPYEQYF. Written as DNA, the CDR3 is TGTGCCAGCAGCTTAGAACTAGAGGCCCCCTACGAGCAGTACTTC.